This T cell receptor (beta chain) is drawn from a study of molecular identifiers for immune sequencing clone quantification. In its sample, this clonotype was seen once. TCRdb re-called the PCR reads through MiXCR, storing one row per CDR3 protein. The data contain about 68,000 distinct CDR3 sequences, around a sixth of them singletons. V was pared by 6 bases and J by 4 bases, with 19 bases between. CDR1 MDHEN and CDR2 SYDVKM come from the germline V gene. CDR3 length: 16 residues. The chain recombines TRBV28 with TRBJ1-5; D is perhaps TRBD1 (5 bases). Sequenced sample: naive CD8+ T cells from blood, with Jurkat cell RNA spiked in. Subset given: FACS-sorted CD8+CD4-CCR7+CD45RA+ naive T cells. The receptor was isolated from a human donor in good health. Some libraries in this study had Jurkat cell RNA spiked in. CDR3 DNA: TGTGCCAGCAGGTTGTTGGGGGGGGATAGAAATCAGCCCCAGCATTTT. It is translated as CASRLLGGDRNQPQHF.